This T cell receptor (beta chain) was profiled in a study of technical replicates of blood from several donors. CDR1 is MNHNS and CDR2 is SASEGT in the germline V gene. The CDR3 length is 14 residues. V was pared by 6 bases and J by 2 bases, with 3 bases of the junction left unmatched. Clones were read by immunoSEQ multiplex PCR, and TCRdb kept only the in-frame ones, dropping some. The table lists 13,000 to 15,000 clones, less than 90% of them singletons. The sequence came from a human donor in good health. V gene TRBV6-1 combines with J gene TRBJ2-7; 11 bases are shared with TRBD2. Source material: PBMCs. Here the CDR3 DNA reads TGTGCCAGCAGGCCGACTAGCGGGACCTACGAGCAGTACTTC. Translation: CASRPTSGTYEQYF.